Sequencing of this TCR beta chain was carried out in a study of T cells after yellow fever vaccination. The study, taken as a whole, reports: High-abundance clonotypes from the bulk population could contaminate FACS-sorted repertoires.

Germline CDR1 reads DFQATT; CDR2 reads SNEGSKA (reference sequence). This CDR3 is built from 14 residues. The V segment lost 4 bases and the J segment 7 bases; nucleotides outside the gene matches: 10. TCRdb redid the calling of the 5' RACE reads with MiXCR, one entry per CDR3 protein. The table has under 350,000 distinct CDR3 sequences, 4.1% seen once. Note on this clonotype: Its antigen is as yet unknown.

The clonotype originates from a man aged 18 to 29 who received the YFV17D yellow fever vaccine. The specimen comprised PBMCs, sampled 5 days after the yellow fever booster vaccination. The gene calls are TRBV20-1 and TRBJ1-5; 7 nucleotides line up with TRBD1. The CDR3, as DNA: TGCAGTGCTACGGCAACAGGGGTCGGACAGCCCCAGCATTTT. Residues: CSATATGVGQPQHF.